Sequencing of this T cell receptor (beta chain) was carried out in a study of OX40 agonist ivuxolimab in advanced cancers. For the study at large: Participants, 75% to 90% male, averaged roughly 60 years of age, ranging from roughly 23 to 80.

Overall study findings and caveats: The study found that CD8+ T cells averaged more expanded clones than CD4+. Clonal expansion among partial responders at 0.1-3.0 mg/kg ranked near the lowest. Expanded peripheral T cell antigen specificity was not determined.

The repertoire was sequenced with immunoSEQ multiplex PCR; TCRdb's copy has only in-frame clones and lacks some. The sample contains some 87,000 clones, 75% to 95% of which appear only once. For this clone: Antigen unknown.

The receptor was derived from an adult with an advanced solid tumor such as melanoma, head and neck, liver or kidney cancer. Source: CD4+ or CD8+ T cells sorted from blood, taken in a trial of the OX40 agonist ivuxolimab.

The CDR3 bases are TGTGCCAGCAGTTCTGCTGAGGGACGGTTCTATGGCTACACCTTC. This gives the protein CASSSAEGRFYGYTF. The chain is built from TRBV28 and TRBJ1-2, with D tentatively TRBD1 (5 bases). Germline V lookup: CDR1 MDHEN, CDR2 SYDVKM. V was cut by 4 bases and J by 4 bases, with 16 bases left in between. CDR3 length: 15 residues.